This T cell receptor (beta chain) was identified in a study of T-cell reconstitution after alpha-beta-depleted transplantation in children. Unique molecular identifiers were used in preparing the TCRbeta library. TCRdb redid the calling of the PCR reads with MiXCR, one entry per CDR3 protein. The sample has about 600,000 distinct CDR3 sequences; about 10% are singletons. The sequencing used PBMCs from the stem cell graft donor, collected from the stem cell graft. This receptor was obtained from a human donor who donated a stem cell graft to a child with acute myeloid leukemia.

CDR3 in amino acids: CASSPGSVKTQYF. The DNA for the CDR3 is TGTGCCAGCAGCCCCGGCTCGGTTAAGACCCAGTACTTC. The chain combines TRBV6-6 with TRBJ2-5; D unclear. Germline CDR1 is MNHNY and CDR2 is SVGAGI (reference sequence). The CDR3 is 13 residues long. Trimming removed 6 bases from V and 6 bases from J, with 14 bases in between.